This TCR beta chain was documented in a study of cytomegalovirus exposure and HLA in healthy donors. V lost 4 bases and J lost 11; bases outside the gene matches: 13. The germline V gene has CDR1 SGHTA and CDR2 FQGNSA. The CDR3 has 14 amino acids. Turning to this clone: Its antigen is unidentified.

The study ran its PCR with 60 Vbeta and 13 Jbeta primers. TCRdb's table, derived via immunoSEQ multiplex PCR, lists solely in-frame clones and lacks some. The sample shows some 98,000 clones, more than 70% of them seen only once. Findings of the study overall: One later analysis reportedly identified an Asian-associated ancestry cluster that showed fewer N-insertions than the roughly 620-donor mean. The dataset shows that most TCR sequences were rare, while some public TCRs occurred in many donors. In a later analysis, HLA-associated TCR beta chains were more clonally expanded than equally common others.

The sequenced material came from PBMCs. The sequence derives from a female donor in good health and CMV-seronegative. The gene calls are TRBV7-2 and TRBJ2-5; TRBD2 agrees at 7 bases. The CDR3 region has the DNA TGTGCCAGCAGCTCCCAAGGACTAGTTGAAGAGCAGTACTTC. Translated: CASSSQGLVEEQYF.